This T cell receptor (beta chain) was recorded in a study of T cells expressing NK-cell markers. CDR3 length equals 16 residues. Germline V CDR1 and CDR2: SGHTA, FQGNSA. Study-wide results and limits: The dominant NKG2C+ clonotypes represented about 1.0-7.0% of CD8+ T cells in about six donors.

Following a re-call of the 5' RACE reads, TCRdb has one entry per CDR3 protein and lacks DNA. Listed are about 380,000 distinct CDR3 sequences; roughly 5.2% falls within the top ten. Comment on this clonotype: What it recognizes is unknown.

The sequenced sample consisted of blood T cells: a sorted CD56 or NKG2C T cell subset, CD4+ or CD8+ T cells, or bulk PBMC T cells (not recorded which). This TCR was sampled from a man between 18 and 69 years old in good health. The rearrangement joins TRBV7-2 to TRBJ2-7; TCRdb's D call of TRBD1 is untestable without DNA. The CDR3 here is CASSFTGTVFSYEQYF.